The rows below give T cell receptor beta chains drawn from one sample of a study of cytomegalovirus exposure and HLA in healthy donors. Produced via immunoSEQ multiplex PCR; TCRdb's table is partial and in-frame only. The table shows 140,000 or so clones, with more than 80% occurring only once. Input material: PBMCs. These receptor sequences come from a woman aged 25 to 39 in good health and CMV-seropositive. Both conserved end residues are part of each CDR3. A D gene is named only where the DNA matches it firmly. Size is omitted from some rows. Given values are once, few, many or a class for expanded clones.

cdr3_aa: CASSPPASGTQYF
cdr3_nt: TGTGCCAGCAGCCCCCCCGCCTCGGGGACCCAGTACTTC
j_call: TRBJ2-5
v_call: TRBV28
clone_size: NA
cdr3_length: 13
d_call: NA

cdr3_aa: CASSIQGALNYGYTF
cdr3_nt: TGTGCCAGCAGTATACAGGGGGCGCTTAACTATGGCTACACCTTC
j_call: TRBJ1-2
v_call: TRBV28
clone_size: NA
cdr3_length: 15
d_call: TRBD1

cdr3_aa: CASSDTGYPLYNSPLHF
cdr3_nt: TGTGCCAGCAGTGATACAGGGTATCCCCTTTATAATTCACCCCTCCACTTT
j_call: TRBJ1-6
v_call: TRBV28
clone_size: NA
cdr3_length: 17
d_call: NA

cdr3_aa: CASSPTRREEKLFF
cdr3_nt: TGTGCCAGCAGCCCCACCCGGAGGGAGGAAAAACTGTTTTTT
j_call: TRBJ1-4
v_call: TRBV7-6
clone_size: NA
cdr3_length: 14
d_call: NA

cdr3_aa: CASSEGQQPYGYTF
cdr3_nt: TGTGCCAGCAGTGAGGGACAGCAGCCCTATGGCTACACCTTC
j_call: TRBJ1-2
v_call: TRBV28
clone_size: NA
cdr3_length: 14
d_call: TRBD1

cdr3_aa: CASSPPGVSSYNEQFF
cdr3_nt: TGTGCCAGCAGCCCCCCCGGAGTGAGCTCCTACAATGAGCAGTTCTTC
j_call: TRBJ2-1
v_call: TRBV11-2
clone_size: NA
cdr3_length: 16
d_call: NA

cdr3_aa: CASSQVASGRMSEQYF
cdr3_nt: TGCGCCAGCAGTCAAGTGGCTAGCGGGAGGATGAGCGAGCAGTACTTC
j_call: TRBJ2-7
v_call: TRBV4-1
clone_size: NA
cdr3_length: 16
d_call: TRBD2

cdr3_aa: CASSLDYSAINEQFF
cdr3_nt: TGTGCCAGCAGCCTTGACTACTCAGCCATCAATGAGCAGTTCTTC
j_call: TRBJ2-1
v_call: TRBV7-3
clone_size: NA
cdr3_length: 15
d_call: NA

cdr3_aa: CASSLRRQGAGGELFF
cdr3_nt: TGTGCCAGCAGTTTAAGGAGACAGGGGGCCGGCGGGGAGCTGTTTTTT
j_call: TRBJ2-2
v_call: TRBV27
clone_size: NA
cdr3_length: 16
d_call: TRBD1

cdr3_aa: CASSLIGTSVCHQYF
cdr3_nt: TGTGCCAGCAGCTTAATCGGGACTAGTGTTTGTCACCAGTACTTC
j_call: TRBJ2-5
v_call: TRBV7-9
clone_size: NA
cdr3_length: 15
d_call: TRBD2

cdr3_aa: CASSRMSGGTDTQYF
cdr3_nt: TGCGCCAGCAGCCGAATGTCAGGGGGGACAGATACGCAGTATTTT
j_call: TRBJ2-3
v_call: TRBV4-1
clone_size: few
cdr3_length: 15
d_call: NA

cdr3_aa: CASSPRRGEETQYF
cdr3_nt: TGTGCCAGCAGTCCTAGGAGGGGAGAAGAGACCCAGTACTTC
j_call: TRBJ2-5
v_call: TRBV28
clone_size: NA
cdr3_length: 14
d_call: NA

cdr3_aa: CASSYWTGGETEAFF
cdr3_nt: TGTGCCAGCAGTTACTGGACAGGGGGCGAAACTGAAGCTTTCTTT
j_call: TRBJ1-1
v_call: TRBV6-5
clone_size: NA
cdr3_length: 15
d_call: TRBD1

cdr3_aa: CASSYGQAGKLFF
cdr3_nt: TGTGCCAGCAGTTACGGCCAAGCAGGGAAACTGTTTTTT
j_call: TRBJ1-4
v_call: TRBV6-5
clone_size: NA
cdr3_length: 13
d_call: NA

cdr3_aa: CASSPPDSSYEQYF
cdr3_nt: TGTGCCAGCTCACCACCTGATAGCTCCTACGAGCAGTACTTC
j_call: TRBJ2-7
v_call: TRBV18
clone_size: NA
cdr3_length: 14
d_call: NA

cdr3_aa: CASSLPGTSSSNEQFF
cdr3_nt: TGCGCCAGCAGCCTCCCCGGGACTAGTTCTTCTAATGAGCAGTTCTTC
j_call: TRBJ2-1
v_call: TRBV4-1
clone_size: NA
cdr3_length: 16
d_call: TRBD2

cdr3_aa: CATSRVGLQEPQHF
cdr3_nt: TGTGCCACCAGCAGAGTAGGGCTACAGGAGCCCCAGCATTTT
j_call: TRBJ1-5
v_call: TRBV15
clone_size: NA
cdr3_length: 14
d_call: NA

cdr3_aa: CASSLIAVSSYEQYF
cdr3_nt: TGTGCCAGCAGCTTGATAGCGGTTAGCTCCTACGAGCAGTACTTC
j_call: TRBJ2-7
v_call: TRBV7-8
clone_size: NA
cdr3_length: 15
d_call: NA

cdr3_aa: CASSLGWSAGEQYF
cdr3_nt: TGTGCCAGCAGCTTAGGGTGGTCAGCGGGGGAGCAGTACTTC
j_call: TRBJ2-7
v_call: TRBV7-2
clone_size: few
cdr3_length: 14
d_call: TRBD2

cdr3_aa: CASRGTSGYGYTF
cdr3_nt: TGTGCCAGCAGAGGGACTTCAGGCTATGGCTACACCTTC
j_call: TRBJ1-2
v_call: TRBV6-5
clone_size: NA
cdr3_length: 13
d_call: NA

cdr3_aa: CASSLFGRGQSSYEQYF
cdr3_nt: TGTGCCAGCAGTCTTTTCGGGCGAGGACAGAGCTCCTACGAGCAGTACTTC
j_call: TRBJ2-7
v_call: TRBV27
clone_size: once
cdr3_length: 17
d_call: NA

cdr3_aa: CASSLSLSSGTYNEQFF
cdr3_nt: TGTGCCAGCAGTTTATCCCTCTCTAGCGGGACCTACAATGAGCAGTTCTTC
j_call: TRBJ2-1
v_call: TRBV28
clone_size: NA
cdr3_length: 17
d_call: TRBD2

cdr3_aa: CASSLSPLWASNYGYTF
cdr3_nt: TGTGCCAGCAGTTTATCCCCACTTTGGGCCTCTAACTATGGCTACACCTTC
j_call: TRBJ1-2
v_call: TRBV27
clone_size: NA
cdr3_length: 17
d_call: NA

cdr3_aa: CASSQGSRGPGELFF
cdr3_nt: TGTGCCAGCAGCCAGGGTTCCAGGGGCCCCGGGGAGCTGTTTTTT
j_call: TRBJ2-2
v_call: TRBV7-9
clone_size: NA
cdr3_length: 15
d_call: NA

cdr3_aa: CASSNRTSETQYF
cdr3_nt: TGTGCCAGCAGCAATCGGACTAGCGAGACCCAGTACTTC
j_call: TRBJ2-5
v_call: TRBV11-2
clone_size: NA
cdr3_length: 13
d_call: TRBD2

cdr3_aa: CASSGRLAGADTQYF
cdr3_nt: TGTGCCAGCAGTGGGAGACTAGCCGGGGCAGATACGCAGTATTTT
j_call: TRBJ2-3
v_call: TRBV2
clone_size: NA
cdr3_length: 15
d_call: TRBD2

cdr3_aa: CASSLRGSEQFF
cdr3_nt: TGTGCCAGCAGCTTAAGGGGGAGTGAGCAGTTCTTC
j_call: TRBJ2-1
v_call: TRBV7-2
clone_size: NA
cdr3_length: 12
d_call: NA

cdr3_aa: CASSLTYEQYF
cdr3_nt: TGTGCCAGCAGCCTTACTTACGAGCAGTACTTC
j_call: TRBJ2-7
v_call: TRBV14
clone_size: NA
cdr3_length: 11
d_call: NA

cdr3_aa: CASRVGTGVNSYEQYF
cdr3_nt: TGTGCCAGCAGAGTCGGGACAGGGGTTAACTCCTACGAGCAGTACTTC
j_call: TRBJ2-7
v_call: TRBV28
clone_size: NA
cdr3_length: 16
d_call: TRBD1

cdr3_aa: CASILTIGTGEAFF
cdr3_nt: TGCGCCAGCATCCTTACAATCGGGACAGGGGAAGCTTTCTTT
j_call: TRBJ1-1
v_call: TRBV5-1
clone_size: NA
cdr3_length: 14
d_call: TRBD1

cdr3_aa: CASSYSGRRNYGYTF
cdr3_nt: TGTGCCAGCAGTTACTCCGGCAGGCGAAACTATGGCTACACCTTC
j_call: TRBJ1-2
v_call: TRBV6-6
clone_size: NA
cdr3_length: 15
d_call: NA

cdr3_aa: CASSLGVVADTTNEKLFF
cdr3_nt: TGTGCCAGCAGCTTAGGTGTCGTGGCAGATACAACTAATGAAAAACTGTTTTTT
j_call: TRBJ1-4
v_call: TRBV7-9
clone_size: NA
cdr3_length: 18
d_call: NA

cdr3_aa: CASSYRTVSTDTQYF
cdr3_nt: TGTGCCAGCAGTTACCGGACAGTTAGCACAGATACGCAGTATTTT
j_call: TRBJ2-3
v_call: TRBV6-6
clone_size: NA
cdr3_length: 15
d_call: NA

cdr3_aa: CASSSNGGLLVGNEQYF
cdr3_nt: TGTGCCAGCAGCTCGAACGGGGGGCTTCTTGTGGGTAACGAGCAGTACTTC
j_call: TRBJ2-7
v_call: TRBV5-6
clone_size: NA
cdr3_length: 17
d_call: NA

cdr3_aa: CAPLGQGVAGELFF
cdr3_nt: TGTGCCCCCCTCGGGCAGGGGGTGGCCGGGGAGCTGTTTTTT
j_call: TRBJ2-2
v_call: TRBV10-3
clone_size: NA
cdr3_length: 14
d_call: TRBD1

cdr3_aa: CARSPLGRSLAKNIQYF
cdr3_nt: TGTGCCAGAAGCCCCCTGGGGAGGTCGCTAGCCAAAAACATTCAGTACTTC
j_call: TRBJ2-4
v_call: TRBV5-3
clone_size: few
cdr3_length: 17
d_call: NA

cdr3_aa: CASSRNRGDEQFF
cdr3_nt: TGTGCCAGCTCACGTAACAGGGGCGATGAGCAGTTCTTC
j_call: TRBJ2-1
v_call: TRBV18
clone_size: NA
cdr3_length: 13
d_call: TRBD1

cdr3_aa: CASSLEGKGYYEQYF
cdr3_nt: TGTGCCAGCAGCTTGGAAGGAAAGGGGTACTACGAGCAGTACTTC
j_call: TRBJ2-7
v_call: TRBV5-6
clone_size: NA
cdr3_length: 15
d_call: NA